Listed below are T cell receptor beta chains from one sample, sequenced in a study of blood T cell repertoires in COVID-19. Method: immunoSEQ multiplex PCR; TCRdb's copy keeps in-frame clones and lacks some. Of about 40,000 clones in the sample, roughly 75% were seen once. The specimen sequenced was peripheral blood. The source is a man aged 80 or over with active or convalescent COVID-19. Each CDR3 is given with its conserved first and last residue.

TRBJ2-1 TRBV19 CASSTGQNNEQFF
TRBJ2-7 TRBV15 CATSRDRGGGYEQYF
TRBJ1-1 TRBV28 CASSLTGKVNTEAFF
TRBJ2-7 TRBV27 CASSLSPPDSAYEQYF
TRBJ1-1 TRBV19 CASSPWTGPNTEAFF
TRBJ2-7 TRBV27 CASSLRQGSTYEQYF
TRBJ2-3 TRBV28 CASSLLAGKSTDTQYF
TRBJ1-6 TRBV7-2 CASSLNPGGGNSPLHF
TRBJ2-1 TRBV28 CASSFAAAVHNEQFF
TRBJ1-5 TRBV28 CASSAERPQHF
TRBJ2-7 TRBV21-1 CASSKAGSGRTHEQYF
TRBJ2-1 TRBV4-2 CASSQALPDQAGKNEQFF
TRBJ1-2 TRBV5-5 CASSKTWGSSNYGYTF